The 11 T cell receptor beta chains below all came from one sample that was sequenced in a study of type 1 and type 2 diabetes patients. Amplification started from genomic DNA. Amplification of the beta chain CDR3 used 30 forward and 13 reverse multiplex primers. In TCRdb, the multiplex PCR reads were re-called with MiXCR into one record per CDR3 protein. The sample consists of 250,000 to 300,000 distinct CDR3 sequences, 40% to 50% of them appearing once. Sequencing was done on a sample of peripheral blood mononuclear cells (PBMCs). The source of these receptors is a man aged 18 to 35 with type 2 diabetes.

The chain links TRBV7-9 to TRBJ2-7; D might be TRBD1 or TRBD2, each matching 5 bases. Trimming removed 7 bases at V and 0 bases at J, with 16 bases between. The CDR3 consists of 15 residues. Germline V CDR1 and CDR2: SEHNR, FQNEAQ (reference sequence). CDR3 residues: CASIAGTGSSYEQYF. CDR3 bases: TGTGCCAGCATCGCCGGGACGGGGAGCTCCTACGAGCAGTACTTC. The whole variable domain, filled in from reference TRBV7-9 and TRBJ2-7, reads DTGVSQNPRHKITKRGQNVTFRCDPISEHNRLYWYRQTLGQGPEFLTYFQNEAQLEKSRLLSDRFSAERPKGSFSTLEIQRTEQGDSAMYLCASIAGTGSSYEQYFGPGTRLTVT.

This clonotype was counted ten times or more. This chain joins TRBV7-6 and TRBJ2-7, with 7 bases lining up with TRBD1. CDR3 length: 13 amino acids. With 3 bases clipped from V and 2 bases from J, the junction kept 1 base outside the gene matches. Looked up from germline, CDR1 is SGHVS and CDR2 is FNYEAQ. CDR3 protein: CASSLGTAYEQYF. CDR3 nucleotide sequence: TGTGCCAGCAGCTTGGGGACAGCCTACGAGCAGTACTTC.

The CDR3 DNA sequence: TGTGCCAGCTCACCTAAGGGGGCGCAGGGCACTGAAGCTTTCTTT. Translated: CASSPKGAQGTEAFF. The chain employs TRBV18 and TRBJ1-1; TRBD1 matches 7 bases. V was pared by 3 bases and J by 4 bases, with 8 bases of the junction left unmatched. Germline CDR1 is KGHSH and CDR2 is LQKENI. The CDR3 consists of 15 residues.

This sequence joins TRBV7-6 and TRBJ2-2; D is unclear. Germline V gene data show CDR1 as SGHVS and CDR2 as FNYEAQ. This CDR3 comprises 18 residues. Trimming removed 1 base from V and 7 bases from J, with 22 bases in between. The CDR3 spells CASSLESARIIFNGELFF. CDR3 nucleotides: TGTGCCAGCAGCTTAGAGTCCGCTAGGATCATTTTTAACGGGGAGCTGTTTTTT.

The table lists this clonotype with a few counts. J is TRBJ1-1 and V is TRBV6-6, with unresolved D. Germline loops: CDR1 MNHNY, CDR2 SVGAGI (reference sequence). The V and J ends lost 5 bases and 0 bases respectively, with 7 bases between them. The CDR3 is 13 amino acids. The CDR3 here is CASSRNMNTEAFF. CDR3 sequence (DNA): TGTGCCAGCAGTAGGAATATGAACACTGAAGCTTTCTTT.

In its sample, this clonotype was seen a few times. The V gene is TRBV6-5, the J gene TRBJ2-2, with TRBD1 as a possible D gene (5 bases). CDR1 and CDR2 from the germline V gene are MNHEY and SVGAGI. The CDR3 covers 16 residues. Between the trimmed V and J ends, which lost 7 bases and 1 base, there was a span of 16 bases. The CDR3 nucleotides are TGTGCCAGCACCCAGTACGGGCAGGGGAACACCGGGGAGCTGTTTTTT. It is translated as CASTQYGQGNTGELFF.

V and J are TRBV7-3 and TRBJ2-1, with 8 bases fitting TRBD1. Losses at the gene ends were 6 bases for V and 9 bases for J; bases not matched to a gene: 10. The CDR3 contains 14 residues. Germline V CDR1 and CDR2: SGHTA, FQGTGA. DNA of the CDR3: TGTGCCAGCAGTTCGGACAGGGCGGTAAGTGAGCAGTTCTTC. Translation gives CASSSDRAVSEQFF.

The J gene is TRBJ2-7, the V gene TRBV7-3; the D gene is possibly TRBD2 (6 bases). CDR3 length equals 16 residues. Per the germline V gene, CDR1 is SGHTA and CDR2 is FQGTGA. V lost 6 bases to trimming and J lost 2 bases, with 20 bases between them. CDR3 amino acids: CASSPGDRVAAYEQYF. The CDR3 region has the DNA TGTGCCAGCAGTCCGGGGGACCGGGTAGCGGCCTACGAGCAGTACTTC.

DNA of the CDR3: TGTGCCAGCAGTCCGCGGGACACACATGGCTACACCTTC. It encodes CASSPRDTHGYTF. This chain connects TRBV2 to TRBJ1-2, with a weak D call TRBD1 (6 bases). Germline V CDR1 and CDR2: SNHLY, FYNNEI. The length of the CDR3 is 13 residues. V dropped 5 bases and J dropped 6 bases, with 13 bases sitting between them. The full variable domain, in which reference TRBV2 and TRBJ1-2 provide the parts outside the CDR3, is EPEVTQTPSHQVTQMGQEVILRCVPISNHLYFYWYRQILGQKVEFLVSFYNNEISEKSEIFDDQFSVERPDGSNFTLKIRSTKLEDSAMYFCASSPRDTHGYTFGSGTRLTVV.

The rearrangement joins TRBV6-1 to TRBJ2-7; 7 bases align to TRBD1. CDR3 length equals 16 residues. Looked up from germline, CDR1 is MNHNS and CDR2 is SASEGT. The V and J ends lost 2 bases and 0 bases, in that order; junction bases with no gene match: 7. CDR3 loop: CASSESIGDSSYEQYF. The CDR3 nucleotides read TGTGCCAGCAGTGAAAGTATCGGGGACAGCTCCTACGAGCAGTACTTC.

The chain's CDR3 is CASSYPPITSGGLSSTDTQYF. The CDR3 DNA is TGTGCCAGCAGCTACCCACCTATCACTAGCGGGGGGCTCTCTAGCACAGATACGCAGTATTTT. The chain employs TRBV7-3 and TRBJ2-3, with 12 bases aligning to TRBD2. This CDR3 has 21 amino acids. V lost 4 bases, J lost 0 bases, and 17 bases stayed unmatched. Per the germline V gene, CDR1 is SGHTA and CDR2 is FQGTGA.